This passage covers 24 T cell receptor beta chains from one sample sequenced in a study of glioma-infiltrating T cells. Using RNA template, CDR3s of TCR alpha and beta were amplified with iRepertoire arm-PCR. From the multiplex PCR reads, TCRdb called clonotypes with MiXCR, one entry per CDR3 protein. The sample includes about 210,000 distinct CDR3 sequences, 32% of them seen just once. The sample comprised glioma tissue, nonneoplastic brain tissue, or PBMCs (not recorded which). The receptors come from a human donor with low-grade glioma or glioblastoma, undergoing nonglioma brain surgery, or in good health (not recorded which).

This clonotype was seen a few times. The chain joins TRBV4-3 to TRBJ2-3; D may be TRBD2 (5 bases). The CDR3 contains 14 residues. V shed 1 base and J shed 2 bases, with 7 bases lying between them. Germline V CDR1 and CDR2: LGHNA, YSLEER. CDR3 coding DNA: TGCGCCAGCAGCCAAGGGCGGGCCACAGATACGCAGTATTTT. It is translated as CASSQGRATDTQYF.

In its sample, this clonotype was seen many times. The V gene is TRBV6-1, the J gene TRBJ2-3; 13 nucleotides line up with TRBD2. Germline CDR1 MNHNS, CDR2 SASEGT. V trimming: 8 bases; J trimming: 4 bases; junction bases outside the gene matches: 3. The CDR3 sequence is 14 residues long. In DNA form, the CDR3 reads TGTGCCAGCCGACTAGCGGGAGGTGCAGATACGCAGTATTTT. It is translated as CASRLAGGADTQYF.

In this sample, this clonotype turned up many times. The chain joins TRBV20-1 to TRBJ1-5; TRBD1 is a possible D gene (6 bases). The V and J ends lost 5 bases and 4 bases respectively, with 15 bases between them. The CDR3 length is 14 residues. CDR1 DFQATT and CDR2 SNEGSKA come from the germline V gene (reference sequence). CDR3 region: CSASRQGGNQPQHF. The CDR3 DNA sequence: TGCAGTGCTTCCCGACAAGGGGGAAATCAGCCCCAGCATTTT.

The sample holds many counts of this clonotype. The rearrangement links TRBV4-1 to TRBJ2-7, with 11 positions matching TRBD2. V trimming: 0 bases; J trimming: 4 bases; junction bases outside the gene matches: 5. The CDR3 sequence is 16 residues long. The germline CDR1 and CDR2 sequences are MGHRA and YSYEKL. The CDR3 is CASSQDSSGRGYEQYF. The CDR3 DNA follows: TGCGCCAGCAGCCAAGATAGTAGCGGGAGGGGTTACGAGCAGTACTTC.

This clonotype was counted at least ten times. The V gene is TRBV6-1, the J gene TRBJ1-1; weak D call: TRBD1 (5 bases). Looked up from germline, CDR1 is MNHNS and CDR2 is SASEGT. V was clipped by 5 bases and J by 2 bases, with 21 bases between them. This CDR3 contains 17 residues. The CDR3 DNA sequence: TGTGCCAGCAGTTACATGGGGACTTCCGGCCTTAACACTGAAGCTTTCTTT. Translating gives CASSYMGTSGLNTEAFF.

This clonotype was detected ten times or more. The chain is built from TRBV7-2 and TRBJ1-2; 8 bases are shared with TRBD1. The junction had 7 bases not matched to a gene; V was cut back by 5 bases and J by 2 bases. The CDR3 loop spans 15 amino acids. Germline loops: CDR1 SGHTA, CDR2 FQGNSA. CDR3 coding DNA: TGTGCCAGCAGCCCTTCAGGGGGCAAAAACTATGGCTACACCTTC. Encoded protein: CASSPSGGKNYGYTF.

In its sample, this clonotype was seen a few times. This sequence may be a read error, since a much larger clone differs from it by one base. The chain uses TRBV6-2 or TRBV6-3 and TRBJ2-1, with TRBD2 matching over 10 bases. Germline V CDR1 and CDR2: MNHEY, SVGEGT. The junction had 8 bases not matched to a gene; V was cut back by 6 bases and J by 9 bases. CDR3 length equals 14 residues. The chain's CDR3 is CASSRASGRVEQFF. The CDR3 nucleotides are TGTGCCAGCAGCCGGGCTAGCGGGAGAGTTGAGCAGTTCTTC.

This clonotype showed up just a few times. The rearrangement links TRBV7-9 to TRBJ2-5; possible D gene TRBD1, 6 bases. This CDR3 contains 13 residues. Germline V CDR1 and CDR2: SEHNR, FQNEAQ (reference sequence). Trimming took off 5 bases at V and 4 bases at J, with 11 bases between the two ends. The CDR3 sequence is CASSADRPETQYF. The CDR3 nucleotides read TGTGCCAGCAGCGCCGACAGGCCAGAGACCCAGTACTTC.

Ten or more counts support this clonotype. The chain has TRBV28 and TRBJ1-1; no reliable D call. Germline V gene lookup returns CDR1 MDHEN and CDR2 SYDVKM. This CDR3 contains 14 residues. V was trimmed by 2 bases and J by 1 base, leaving 8 bases between them. CDR3 residues: CASSLPQRNTEAFF. CDR3 coding DNA: TGTGCCAGCAGTTTACCCCAGAGGAACACTGAAGCTTTCTTT.

Worth noting for this clonotype: This may stem from a read error, because a much larger clone lies one nucleotide away. This sequence joins TRBV3-1 and TRBJ1-5; tentatively, D is TRBD1 (5 bases). The germline V gene encodes CDR1 LGHDT and CDR2 YNNKEL (reference sequence). V was trimmed by 0 bases and J by 7 bases, leaving 13 bases between them. The CDR3 is 15 amino acids. The CDR3 sequence is CASSQDSRVRQPQHF. CDR3 DNA: TGTGCCAGCAGCCAAGATTCCAGGGTACGGCAGCCCCAGCATTTT.

As regards this clonotype: No conserved phenylalanine or tryptophan ends this CDR3, so it is likely a read error. The chain combines TRBV7-8 with TRBJ1-1, with 7 bases aligning to TRBD1. In germline, CDR1 is SGHVS, CDR2 FQNEAQ. The CDR3 sequence is 12 residues long. The CDR3 reads CAGSLGGSEAFL. The CDR3 DNA is TGTGCCGGCAGCTTAGGGGGCAGTGAAGCTTTCCTT.

In this sample, this clonotype turned up many times. The CDR3 coding sequence is TGTGCCAGCAGTTTATCACCAGCCCCCGCTAATTCACCCCTCCACTTT. Amino acid sequence: CASSLSPAPANSPLHF. The chain combines TRBV27 with TRBJ1-6; no reliable D call. CDR1 is MNHEY and CDR2 is SMNVEV in the germline V gene (reference sequence). The V end lost 0 bases, the J end lost 6 bases, and 12 bases lay between the germline ends. There are 16 residues in the CDR3.

This clonotype showed up many times. J is TRBJ2-7 and V is TRBV20-1; 7 bases line up with TRBD1. The germline V gene encodes CDR1 DFQATT and CDR2 SNEGSKA (reference sequence). With V trimmed by 1 base and J by 0 bases, 3 bases remained unmatched. The CDR3 contains 14 residues. The CDR3 DNA reads TGCAGTGCTAGAGGAGGGACAGTCTCCTACGAGCAGTACTTC. Encoded protein: CSARGGTVSYEQYF.

The J gene is TRBJ1-3, the V gene TRBV5-5; D unclear. The CDR3 covers 12 residues. Trimming removed 6 bases at V and 2 bases at J, with 6 bases between. The germline V gene encodes CDR1 SGHKS and CDR2 YYEKEE (reference sequence). In DNA, the CDR3 is TGTGCCAGCACTTCCACTGGAAACACCATATATTTT. This encodes CASTSTGNTIYF.

A few counts support this clonotype. One end of the junction is discordant with germline, which a read error may explain. The genes are TRBV9 and TRBJ2-2; 9 bases align to TRBD2. The CDR3 has 15 residues. Germline-derived CDR1 and CDR2 are SGDLS and YYNGEE. CDR3 in DNA: TGTGCCAGCAGCGTAGATCCTAGCGGGATCGGGGAGTTGTTTTTT. Translated: CASSVDPSGIGELFF.

This clonotype was seen repeatedly, ten times or more. The chain is built from TRBV20-1 and TRBJ2-1, with 14 bases matching TRBD2. Per the germline V gene, CDR1 is DFQATT and CDR2 is SNEGSKA (reference sequence). The CDR3 has 17 amino acids. The V gene end was trimmed by 1 base and the J gene end by 6 bases; junction bases not matched to a gene: 8. The CDR3 sequence: CSARGPGLAGVGNEQFF. The CDR3 coding sequence is TGCAGTGCTAGAGGGCCGGGACTAGCGGGAGTTGGCAATGAGCAGTTCTTC.

This clonotype was observed a single time. The germline gene is not matched at one end of the junction; a read error may be the cause. The J gene is TRBJ2-1, the V gene TRBV19; 12 nucleotides agree with TRBD2. This CDR3 is 16 amino acids long. CDR1 and CDR2 (germline): LNHDA, SQIVND (reference sequence). Here the CDR3 DNA reads TGTTCCAGTATTTCGACTAGCGGGAGTAAGTGGAAAAAGCAGTTCTTC. It yields the protein CSSISTSGSKWKKQFF.

A remark on this clonotype: This may come from a read error, since a much larger clone is one base off. The chain joins TRBV20-1 to TRBJ2-5; 7 bases agree with TRBD1. Germline V CDR1 and CDR2: DFQATT, SNEGSKA (reference sequence). The length of the CDR3 is 13 residues. The CDR3 reads CSARTGIQETHYF. For the CDR3, the DNA is TGCAGTGCTAGGACAGGGATCCAAGAGACCCACTACTTC.

This clonotype was detected ten times or more. The V and J genes are TRBV6-5 and TRBJ2-5; D call uncertain. CDR1 MNHEY and CDR2 SVGAGI come from the germline V gene. The CDR3 runs 14 residues. Trimming shortened V by 0 bases and J by 5 bases, and 10 bases separated the two germline ends. CDR3 amino acids: CASSYSRLGETQYF. DNA of the CDR3: TGTGCCAGCAGTTACTCGCGCCTAGGGGAGACCCAGTACTTC.

On this clonotype itself: This sequence may be a read error, since a much larger clone differs from it by one base. The chain carries TRBV2 and TRBJ2-2; a possible D gene is TRBD1 (6 bases). The CDR3 loop spans 14 amino acids. In germline, CDR1 is SNHLY, CDR2 FYNNEI. CDR3 DNA: TGTGCCAGGGCTCCGGGACACCTCACCGGGGAGCTGCTTTTT. Translated: CARAPGHLTGELLF.

The V call is TRBV18, the J call TRBJ1-1; 9 bases fit TRBD1. Germline CDR1 KGHSH, CDR2 LQKENI. The trim removed 3 bases at V and 5 bases at J, leaving 7 bases unmatched. The CDR3 has 15 amino acids. CDR3 protein: CASSPVQGARTEAFF. CDR3 sequence (DNA): TGTGCCAGCTCACCGGTACAGGGGGCGCGGACTGAAGCTTTCTTT. Complete variable domain (other parts from reference TRBV18 and TRBJ1-1): NAGVMQNPRHLVRRRGQEARLRCSPMKGHSHVYWYRQLPEEGLKFMVYLQKENIIDESGMPKERFSAEFPKEGPSILRIQQVVRGDSAAYFCASSPVQGARTEAFFGQGTRLTVV.

Comments on this clonotype: Just one base apart from a much larger clone, this may be a read error. The chain combines TRBV10-3 with TRBJ2-7; 10 bases align to TRBD1. This CDR3 has 14 residues. Germline V lookup: CDR1 ENHRY, CDR2 SYGVKD. With V trimmed by 8 bases and J by 4 bases, 8 bases remained unmatched. CDR3 protein: CAIAQGQGNYEQYF. Here the CDR3 DNA reads TGTGCCATCGCTCAGGGACAGGGGAATTACGAGCAGTACTTC.

J is TRBJ2-7 and V is TRBV6-5; TRBD2 matches at 8 bases. Germline CDR1 reads MNHEY; CDR2 reads SVGAGI. The CDR3 length is 12 residues. V shed 10 bases, J shed 6 bases, and the junction held 8 bases outside the gene matches. In nucleotides, the CDR3 is TGTGCCACACGCCCCGCGGGAGGCGAGCAGTACTTC. Its translation: CATRPAGGEQYF.

The rearrangement joins TRBV5-1 to TRBJ2-3; D is uncertain. The CDR3 runs 14 residues. V was clipped by 0 bases and J by 5 bases, with 10 bases between them. Germline V CDR1 and CDR2: SGHRS, YFSETQ. CDR3 sequence reads: CASSLDGIGDTQYF. CDR3 nucleotide sequence: TGCGCCAGCAGCTTGGACGGCATTGGAGATACGCAGTATTTT.